This note documents a single TCR beta chain sequence. The antigen it recognizes is unknown. It has no much larger one-base neighbor in the sample; base qualities were not kept. This sample stems from a study of a mutant IDH1 vaccine in newly diagnosed glioma (dated by TCRdb to the early 2020s). Context from the whole study: Vaccination started 4-6 weeks after radiotherapy alone, or was given together with temozolomide cycles in the groups whose treatment included chemotherapy. Six visits were used for peripheral blood collection: V03 (baseline), V05, V07, V10, V12 and V13. The week-35 safety follow-up was designated visit V12, and the week-47 end of study was designated visit V13. Of the approximately 33 patients who were treated, around 62% were male and around 40% were female, and the mean age was around 40 years. Longitudinal TCRB deep sequencing was done for about two dozen treated patients, wherever samples were available for exploratory analyses. Before enrollment, most patients had been given radiochemotherapy with temozolomide as standard therapy, while the rest had received either radiotherapy alone or temozolomide alone.

In the paper's terms, the time point label means: week 47, end of study. A 20-mer mutant IDH1 peptide at 300 micrograms in Montanide made up each vaccine dose, which was injected subcutaneously together with topical imiquimod. Patients received eight vaccinations in weeks 1, 3, 5, 7, 11, 15, 19 and 23, corresponding to visits V03 through V10. All donors had newly diagnosed IDH1-mutant astrocytomas of WHO grade 3 or 4 that showed loss of nuclear ATRX. The samples were drawn from NOA16, a multicentre, single-arm, open-label phase I trial in Germany that tested a mutant IDH1 peptide vaccine in humans for the first time. Genomic DNA for TCRB sequencing was extracted from EDTA blood using the DNeasy Blood and Tissue Kit. To prepare the library, the immunoSEQ multiplex PCR assay was applied. The hsTCRB Kit was used according to the manufacturer's protocol to amplify rearranged TCR beta chain sequences. An Illumina MiSeq was used to sequence the TCRB libraries. In the original analysis: Demultiplexing, trimming and gene mapping were performed with the kit vendor's proprietary platform. In its TCRdb copy, this immuneACCESS table keeps in-frame sequences only and misses some clones. Where compared with another copy, unresolved V genes explain less than half of these, and the others have no known cause. That table furnishes V, J and clone size, whereas the DNA furnished D and trimming. The table for this sample lists tens of thousands of clones; less than 85% of them were counted only once. The ten largest clones represent around 20% of the sample.

Broad study findings and their caveats: No apparent relationship was observed between pseudoprogression and alterations in the top peripheral T cell clonotypes detected by TCRB sequencing. The authors noted that analyses of patient blood samples could not be reproduced because of sample limitations. Immune responses induced by the vaccine were seen in approximately 93% of patients across multiple MHC alleles. Selection of PBMC samples for TCRB deep sequencing was based on availability.

The input for sequencing was PBMCs, taken from a glioma patient whose treatment included an IDH1 peptide vaccine. The clonotype was recovered from a man younger than 30 with glioma. Some clones in this sample may be carry-over from other donors' samples.

For the CDR3, the sequence is CASDPWDRPSNQPQHF. The DNA sequence is TGTGCCAGCGACCCTTGGGACAGGCCTAGCAATCAGCCCCAGCATTTT. The chain was built from TRBV28 and TRBJ1-5, with 8 central nucleotides matching TRBD1. Including the terminal cysteine and phenylalanine, the CDR3 comprises 16 residues. The retained sequence is limited to the CDR3, 48 bases, with the frame set at the first base. As encoded in the germline V gene, CDR1 is MDHEN while CDR2 is SYDVKM. The germline V and J ends show losses of 8 bases and 0 bases respectively, and no gene match explains 9 bases of the junction.